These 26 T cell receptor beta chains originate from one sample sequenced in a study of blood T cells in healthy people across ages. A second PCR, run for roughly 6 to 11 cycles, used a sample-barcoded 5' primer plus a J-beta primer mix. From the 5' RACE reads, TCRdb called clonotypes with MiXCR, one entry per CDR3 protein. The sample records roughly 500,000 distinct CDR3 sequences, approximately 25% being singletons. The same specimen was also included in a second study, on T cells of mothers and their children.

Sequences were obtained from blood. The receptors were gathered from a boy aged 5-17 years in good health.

The CDR3 region is CASSQALGYEQFF. CDR3 coding DNA: TGTGCCAGCAGCCAAGCCCTGGGCTATGAGCAGTTCTTC. The chain recombines TRBV14 with TRBJ2-1, with no clear D. V was cut by 1 base and J by 8 bases, with 9 bases left in between. The germline gives CDR1 SGHDN, CDR2 FVKESK. CDR3 length equals 13 residues. The full variable domain, completed using reference TRBV14 and TRBJ2-1, is EAGVTQFPSHSVIEKGQTVTLRCDPISGHDNLYWYRRVMGKEIKFLLHFVKESKQDESGMPNNRFLAERTGGTYSTLKVQPAELEDSGVYFCASSQALGYEQFFGPGTRLTVL.

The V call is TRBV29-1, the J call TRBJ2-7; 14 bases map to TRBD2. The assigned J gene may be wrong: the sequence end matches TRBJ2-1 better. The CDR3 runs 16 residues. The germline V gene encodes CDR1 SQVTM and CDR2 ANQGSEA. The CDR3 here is CSVRRLAGGFSNEQFF. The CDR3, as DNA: TGCAGCGTTAGGCGACTAGCGGGAGGGTTTAGCAATGAGCAGTTCTTC.

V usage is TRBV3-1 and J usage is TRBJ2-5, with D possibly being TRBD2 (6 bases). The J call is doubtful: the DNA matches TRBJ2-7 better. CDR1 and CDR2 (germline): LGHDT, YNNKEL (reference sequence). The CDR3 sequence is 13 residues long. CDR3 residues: CASSQAGVYEQYF. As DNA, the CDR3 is TGTGCCAGCAGCCAAGCGGGAGTCTACGAGCAGTACTTC.

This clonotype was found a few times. The CDR3 here is CASQHRDREDYGYTF. In nucleotides, the CDR3 is TGTGCCAGCCAGCACCGGGACAGAGAAGACTATGGCTACACCTTC. The genes are TRBV7-9 and TRBJ1-2, with 7 bases aligning to TRBD1. J gave up 3 bases and V 8 bases, and 12 bases lay outside the gene matches. The CDR3 has 15 amino acids. Germline V gives CDR1 SEHNR, CDR2 FQNEAQ (reference sequence).

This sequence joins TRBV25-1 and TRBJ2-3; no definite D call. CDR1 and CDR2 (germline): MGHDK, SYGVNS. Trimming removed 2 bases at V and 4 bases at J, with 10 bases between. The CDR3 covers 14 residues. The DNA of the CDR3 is TGTGCCAGCAGTGAACAAGACTTCTCAGATACGCAGTATTTT. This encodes CASSEQDFSDTQYF.

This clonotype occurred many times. CDR3 nucleotide sequence: TGTGCCAGCAGCTTGACACATAGCGGTGGAGAGACCCAGTACTTC. It translates to CASSLTHSGGETQYF. The rearrangement uses TRBV11-2 and TRBJ2-5; TRBD2 might be the D (6 bases). Germline loops: CDR1 SGHAT, CDR2 FQNNGV. CDR3 length equals 15 residues. Deletions cut 3 bases from V and 4 bases from J, with 15 bases between. The full variable domain, in which reference TRBV11-2 and TRBJ2-5 provide the parts outside the CDR3, is EAGVAQSPRYKIIEKRQSVAFWCNPISGHATLYWYQQILGQGPKLLIQFQNNGVVDDSQLPKDRFSAERLKGVDSTLKIQPAKLEDSAVYLCASSLTHSGGETQYFGPGTRLLVL.

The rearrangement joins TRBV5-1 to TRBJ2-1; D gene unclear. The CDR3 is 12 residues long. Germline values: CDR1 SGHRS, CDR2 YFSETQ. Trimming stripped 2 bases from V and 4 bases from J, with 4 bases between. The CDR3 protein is CASSFRYNEQFF. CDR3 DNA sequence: TGCGCCAGCAGCTTCCGATACAATGAGCAGTTCTTC.

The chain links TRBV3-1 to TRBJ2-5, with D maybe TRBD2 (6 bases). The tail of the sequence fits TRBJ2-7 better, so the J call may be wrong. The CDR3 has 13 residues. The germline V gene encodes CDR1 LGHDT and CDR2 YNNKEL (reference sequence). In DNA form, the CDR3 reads TGTGCCAGCAGCCAAACGACTAGCTACGAGCAGTACTTC. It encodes CASSQTTSYEQYF.

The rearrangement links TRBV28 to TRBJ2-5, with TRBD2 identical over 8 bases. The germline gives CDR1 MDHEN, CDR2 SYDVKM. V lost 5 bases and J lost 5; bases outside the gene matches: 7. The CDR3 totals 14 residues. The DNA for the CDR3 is TGTGCCAGCAGTCCGGGGGGGCCTACGGAGACCCAGTACTTC. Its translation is CASSPGGPTETQYF.

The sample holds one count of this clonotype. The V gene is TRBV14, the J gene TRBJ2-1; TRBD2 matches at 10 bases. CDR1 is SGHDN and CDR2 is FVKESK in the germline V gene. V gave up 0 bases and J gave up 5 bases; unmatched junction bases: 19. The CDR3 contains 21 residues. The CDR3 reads CASSQDYLGLAGVLVNNEQFF. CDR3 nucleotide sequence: TGTGCCAGCAGCCAAGATTATTTAGGGCTAGCGGGAGTACTCGTGAACAATGAGCAGTTCTTC.

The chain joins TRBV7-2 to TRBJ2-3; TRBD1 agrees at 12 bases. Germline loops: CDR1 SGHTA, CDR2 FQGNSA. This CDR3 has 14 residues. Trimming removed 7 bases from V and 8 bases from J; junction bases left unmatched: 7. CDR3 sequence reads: CASTGDRGHGTQYF. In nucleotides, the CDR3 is TGTGCCAGCACCGGGGACAGGGGGCATGGTACGCAGTATTTT.

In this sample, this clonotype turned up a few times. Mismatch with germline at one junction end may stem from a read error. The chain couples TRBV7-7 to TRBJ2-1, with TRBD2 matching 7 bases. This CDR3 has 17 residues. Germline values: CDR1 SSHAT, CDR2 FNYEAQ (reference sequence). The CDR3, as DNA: TGTGCTAGCAGCCTACGACTAGCTTTAAGCTCCTACAATGAGCAGTTCTTC. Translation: CASSLRLALSSYNEQFF.

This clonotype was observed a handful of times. The CDR3 DNA reads TGCAGTGCTAGAGACGCCGGGACAGGGTTTTTTTGGGAGACCCAGTACTTC. This translates into CSARDAGTGFFWETQYF. The rearrangement joins TRBV20-1 to TRBJ2-5, with 9 positions matching TRBD1. J gave up 5 bases and V 0 bases, and 13 bases lay outside the gene matches. CDR3 length equals 17 residues. Germline lookup yields CDR1 DFQATT and CDR2 SNEGSKA (reference sequence).

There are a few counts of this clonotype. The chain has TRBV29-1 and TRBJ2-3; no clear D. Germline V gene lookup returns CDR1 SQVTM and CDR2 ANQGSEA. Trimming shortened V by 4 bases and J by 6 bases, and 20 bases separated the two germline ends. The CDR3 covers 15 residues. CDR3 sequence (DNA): TGCAGCGTTGTTTGGGCACAGCGCCCGAGCGATACGCAGTATTTT. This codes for CSVVWAQRPSDTQYF.

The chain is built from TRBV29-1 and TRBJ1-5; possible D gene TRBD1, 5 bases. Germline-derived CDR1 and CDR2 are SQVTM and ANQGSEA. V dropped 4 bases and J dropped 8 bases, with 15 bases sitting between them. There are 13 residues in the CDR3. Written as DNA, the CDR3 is TGCAGCGTTGGGGACGGCTCAAGAGAGCCCCAGCATTTT. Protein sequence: CSVGDGSREPQHF.

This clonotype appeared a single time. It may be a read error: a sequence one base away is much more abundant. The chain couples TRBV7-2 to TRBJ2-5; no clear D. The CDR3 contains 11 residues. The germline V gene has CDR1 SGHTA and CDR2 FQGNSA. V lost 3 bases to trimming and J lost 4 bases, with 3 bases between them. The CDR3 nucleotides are TGTGCCAGCAGCTTTATAGAGACCCAGTACTTC. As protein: CASSFIETQYF.

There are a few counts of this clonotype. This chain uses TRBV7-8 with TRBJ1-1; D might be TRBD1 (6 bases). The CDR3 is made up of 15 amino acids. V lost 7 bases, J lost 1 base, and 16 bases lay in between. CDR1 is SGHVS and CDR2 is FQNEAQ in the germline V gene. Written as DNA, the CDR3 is TGTGCCAGCACCAAAGGAGGACAGCGGAACACTGAAGCTTTCTTT. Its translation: CASTKGGQRNTEAFF.

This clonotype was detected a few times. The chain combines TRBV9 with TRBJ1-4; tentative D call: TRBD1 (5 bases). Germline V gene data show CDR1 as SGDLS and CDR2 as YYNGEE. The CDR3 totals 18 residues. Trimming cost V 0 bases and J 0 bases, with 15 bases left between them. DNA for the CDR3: TGTGCCAGCAGCGTAGGGGGCTCGATCCTTGCAACTAATGAAAAACTGTTTTTT. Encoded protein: CASSVGGSILATNEKLFF.

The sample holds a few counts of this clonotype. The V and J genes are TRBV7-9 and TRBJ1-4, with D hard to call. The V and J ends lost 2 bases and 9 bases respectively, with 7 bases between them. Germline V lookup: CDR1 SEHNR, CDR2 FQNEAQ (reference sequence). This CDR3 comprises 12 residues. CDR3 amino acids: CASSLPQKKLFF. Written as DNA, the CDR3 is TGTGCCAGCAGCTTACCCCAGAAAAAACTGTTTTTT.

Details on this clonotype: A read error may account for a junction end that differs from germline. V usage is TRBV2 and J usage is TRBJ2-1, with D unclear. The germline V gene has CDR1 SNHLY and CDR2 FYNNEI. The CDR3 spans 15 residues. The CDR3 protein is CASSEETGPSNEQFF. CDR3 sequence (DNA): TGTGCCAGCAGCGAAGAGACTGGCCCGAGCAATGAGCAGTTCTTC.

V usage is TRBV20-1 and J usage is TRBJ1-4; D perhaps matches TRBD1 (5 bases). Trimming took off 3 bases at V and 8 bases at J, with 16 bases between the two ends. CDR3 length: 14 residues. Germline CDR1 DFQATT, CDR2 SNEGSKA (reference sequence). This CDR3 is CSASDSSGQEKLFF. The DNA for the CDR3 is TGCAGTGCTAGTGACAGCTCCGGTCAGGAAAAACTGTTTTTT.

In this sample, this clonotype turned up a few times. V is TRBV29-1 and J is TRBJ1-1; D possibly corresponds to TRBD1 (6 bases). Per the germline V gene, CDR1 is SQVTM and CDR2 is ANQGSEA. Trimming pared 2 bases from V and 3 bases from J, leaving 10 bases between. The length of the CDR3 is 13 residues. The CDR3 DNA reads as TGCAGCGTTGAAAAAGGGGGATACACTGAAGCTTTCTTT. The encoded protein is CSVEKGGYTEAFF.

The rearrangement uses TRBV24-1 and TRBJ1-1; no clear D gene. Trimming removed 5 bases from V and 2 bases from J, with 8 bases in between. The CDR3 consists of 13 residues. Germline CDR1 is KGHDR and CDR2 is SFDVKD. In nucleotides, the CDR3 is TGTGCCACCAGTGGTTCCCCCAACACTGAAGCTTTCTTT. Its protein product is CATSGSPNTEAFF.

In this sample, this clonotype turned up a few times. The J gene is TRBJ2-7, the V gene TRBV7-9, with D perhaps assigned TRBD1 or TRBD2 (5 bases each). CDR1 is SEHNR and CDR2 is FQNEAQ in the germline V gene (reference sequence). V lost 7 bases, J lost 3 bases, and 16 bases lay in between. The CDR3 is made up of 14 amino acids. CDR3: CASNLVGDGYEQYF. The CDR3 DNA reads TGTGCCAGCAATTTAGTAGGGGACGGCTACGAGCAGTACTTC.

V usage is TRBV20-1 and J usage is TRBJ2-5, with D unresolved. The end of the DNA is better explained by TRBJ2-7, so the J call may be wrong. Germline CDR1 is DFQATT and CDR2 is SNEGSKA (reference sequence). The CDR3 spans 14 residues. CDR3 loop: CSARDRAWSYEQYF. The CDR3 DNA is TGCAGTGCTAGAGATCGAGCGTGGTCATACGAGCAGTACTTC.

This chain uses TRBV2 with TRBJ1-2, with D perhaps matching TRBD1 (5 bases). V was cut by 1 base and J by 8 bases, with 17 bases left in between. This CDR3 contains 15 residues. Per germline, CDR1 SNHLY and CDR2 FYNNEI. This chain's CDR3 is CASSEGGGHRAGYTF. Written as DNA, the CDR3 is TGTGCCAGCAGTGAAGGGGGTGGACATCGTGCCGGCTACACCTTC.